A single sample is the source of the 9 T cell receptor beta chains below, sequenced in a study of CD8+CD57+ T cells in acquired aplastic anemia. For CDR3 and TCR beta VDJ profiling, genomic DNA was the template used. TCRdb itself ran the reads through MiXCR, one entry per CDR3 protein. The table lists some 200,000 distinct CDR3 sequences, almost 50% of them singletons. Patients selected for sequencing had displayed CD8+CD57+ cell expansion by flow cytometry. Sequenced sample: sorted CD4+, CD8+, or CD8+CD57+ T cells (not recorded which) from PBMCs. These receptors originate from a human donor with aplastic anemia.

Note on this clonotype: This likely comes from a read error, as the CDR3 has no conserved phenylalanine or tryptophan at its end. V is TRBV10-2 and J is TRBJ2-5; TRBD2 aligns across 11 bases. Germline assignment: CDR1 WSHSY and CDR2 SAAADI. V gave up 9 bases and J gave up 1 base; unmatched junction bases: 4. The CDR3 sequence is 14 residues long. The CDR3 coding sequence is TGCGCCAGTAGCGGGAGGGTAGGCCAAGAGACCCAGTACCTC. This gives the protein CASSGRVGQETQYL.

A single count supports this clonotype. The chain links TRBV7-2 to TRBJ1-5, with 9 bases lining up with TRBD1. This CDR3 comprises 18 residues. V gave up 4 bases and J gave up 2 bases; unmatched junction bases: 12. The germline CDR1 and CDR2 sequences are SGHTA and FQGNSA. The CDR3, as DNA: TGTGCCAGCAGCTCGTCACCGGGACAGGGCCGAGGCAATCAGCCCCAGCATTTT. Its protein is CASSSSPGQGRGNQPQHF.

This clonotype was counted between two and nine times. Here the CDR3 DNA reads TGCGCCAGCATGGGGATGGAATATGGCTACACCTTC. Protein sequence: CASMGMEYGYTF. The chain is built from TRBV10-1 and TRBJ1-2, with D unclear. V gave up 7 bases and J gave up 5 bases, with 11 bases separating them. The CDR3 covers 12 residues. CDR1 and CDR2 (germline): WNHNN, SYGVQD (reference sequence).

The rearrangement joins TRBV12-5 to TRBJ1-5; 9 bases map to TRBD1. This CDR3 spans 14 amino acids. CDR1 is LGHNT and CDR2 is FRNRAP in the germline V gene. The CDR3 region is CASSWDRDGQPQHF. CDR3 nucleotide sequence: TGTGCCAGCAGTTGGGACAGGGACGGTCAGCCCCAGCATTTT.

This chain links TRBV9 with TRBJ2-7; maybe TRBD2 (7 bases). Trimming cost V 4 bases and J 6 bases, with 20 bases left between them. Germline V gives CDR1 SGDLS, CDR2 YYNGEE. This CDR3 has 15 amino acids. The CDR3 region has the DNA TGTGCCAGCAGCCCCCAGGGAGGGGGGATGGGCGAGCAGTACTTC. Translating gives CASSPQGGGMGEQYF.

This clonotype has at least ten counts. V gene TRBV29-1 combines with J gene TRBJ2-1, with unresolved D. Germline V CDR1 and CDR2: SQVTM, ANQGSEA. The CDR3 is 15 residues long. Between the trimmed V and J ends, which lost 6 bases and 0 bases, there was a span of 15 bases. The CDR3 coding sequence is TGCAGCGTCACCCTTGCAGCGCGCTCCTACAATGAGCAGTTCTTC. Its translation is CSVTLAARSYNEQFF.

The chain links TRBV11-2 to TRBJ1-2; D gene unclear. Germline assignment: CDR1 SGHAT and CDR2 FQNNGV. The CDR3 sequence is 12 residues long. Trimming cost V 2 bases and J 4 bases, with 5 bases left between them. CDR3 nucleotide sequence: TGTGCCAGCAGCTTATGGATCTATGGCTACACCTTC. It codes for CASSLWIYGYTF. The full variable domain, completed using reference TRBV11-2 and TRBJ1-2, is EAGVAQSPRYKIIEKRQSVAFWCNPISGHATLYWYQQILGQGPKLLIQFQNNGVVDDSQLPKDRFSAERLKGVDSTLKIQPAKLEDSAVYLCASSLWIYGYTFGSGTRLTVV.

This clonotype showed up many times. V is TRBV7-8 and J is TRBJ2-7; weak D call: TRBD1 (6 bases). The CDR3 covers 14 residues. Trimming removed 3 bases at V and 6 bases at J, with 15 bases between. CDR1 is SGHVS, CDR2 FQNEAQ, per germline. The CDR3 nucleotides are TGTGCCAGCAGCTTCAGGGGACCGGTCGGCGAGCAGTACGTC. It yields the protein CASSFRGPVGEQYV.

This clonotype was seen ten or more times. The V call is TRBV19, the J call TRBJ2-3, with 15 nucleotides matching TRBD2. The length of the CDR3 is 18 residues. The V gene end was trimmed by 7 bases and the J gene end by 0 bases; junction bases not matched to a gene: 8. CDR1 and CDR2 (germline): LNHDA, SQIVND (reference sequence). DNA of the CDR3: TGTGCCAGTACCCCAGGACTAGCGGGGGGGAGTAGCACAGATACGCAGTATTTT. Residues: CASTPGLAGGSSTDTQYF.